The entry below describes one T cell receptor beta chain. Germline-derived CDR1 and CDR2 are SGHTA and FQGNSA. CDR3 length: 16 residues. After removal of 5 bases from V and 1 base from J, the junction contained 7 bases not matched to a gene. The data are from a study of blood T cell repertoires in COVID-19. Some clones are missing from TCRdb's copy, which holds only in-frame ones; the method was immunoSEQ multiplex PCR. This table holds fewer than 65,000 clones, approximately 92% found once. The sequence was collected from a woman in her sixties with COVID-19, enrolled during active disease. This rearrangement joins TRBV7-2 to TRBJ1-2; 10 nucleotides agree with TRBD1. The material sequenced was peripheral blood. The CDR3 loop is CASSPMTGGVNYGYTF. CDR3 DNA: TGTGCCAGCAGCCCAATGACAGGGGGCGTTAACTATGGCTACACCTTC.